These 32 T cell receptor beta chains were sequenced from one sample in a study of blood T cell repertoires in COVID-19. The data were produced by immunoSEQ multiplex PCR, yet TCRdb's version contains in-frame clones alone and is incomplete. The sample gives fewer than 250,000 clones, roughly four fifths of which show up once; about 4.4% is in the top ten. The sequenced sample consisted of peripheral blood. Source of these receptors: a woman aged 70-85 years with acute or convalescent COVID-19.

The chain joins TRBV29-1 to TRBJ2-2; 9 positions match TRBD1. The CDR3 contains 15 residues. Germline CDR1 and CDR2: SQVTM and ANQGSEA. With V trimmed by 3 bases and J by 3 bases, 5 bases remained unmatched. The CDR3 loop reads CSVERGQGHTGELFF. CDR3 nucleotide sequence: TGCAGCGTTGAGAGGGGACAGGGTCACACCGGGGAGCTGTTTTTT.

This chain connects TRBV28 to TRBJ1-5, with D hard to call. The CDR3 is 15 residues long. Trimming took off 5 bases at V and 0 bases at J, with 11 bases between the two ends. From germline, CDR1 is MDHEN and CDR2 SYDVKM. The CDR3 loop is CASSPIGVSNQPQHF. The CDR3, as DNA: TGTGCCAGCAGTCCAATTGGAGTTAGCAATCAGCCCCAGCATTTT.

The chain recombines TRBV19 with TRBJ1-1, with 8 bases fitting TRBD1. The CDR3 consists of 14 residues. V trimming: 4 bases; J trimming: 5 bases; junction bases outside the gene matches: 6. Looked up from germline, CDR1 is LNHDA and CDR2 is SQIVND (reference sequence). CDR3 in DNA: TGTGCCAGTAGTAATGTCAGGGGGCAAACTGAAGCTTTCTTT. It translates to CASSNVRGQTEAFF. The complete variable domain, with remaining parts taken from reference TRBV19 and TRBJ1-1, reads DGGITQSPKYLFRKEGQNVTLSCEQNLNHDAMYWYRQDPGQGLRLIYYSQIVNDFQKGDIAEGYSVSREKKESFPLTVTSAQKNPTAFYLCASSNVRGQTEAFFGQGTRLTVV.

The rearrangement links TRBV6-1 to TRBJ2-7, with TRBD1 matching 8 bases. This CDR3 spans 15 amino acids. With 2 bases clipped from V and 1 base from J, the junction kept 4 bases outside the gene matches. Germline-derived CDR1 and CDR2 are MNHNS and SASEGT. CDR3 in DNA: TGTGCCAGCAGTGAATCAACAGGGGGGTCCTACGAGCAGTACTTC. Amino acid sequence: CASSESTGGSYEQYF.

The chain carries TRBV3-1 (or the pseudogene TRBV3-2) and TRBJ2-7; D might be TRBD2 (6 bases). V shed 1 base and J shed 2 bases, with 21 bases lying between them. The CDR3 runs to 18 residues. CDR1 is LGHDT, CDR2 YNNKEL, per germline (reference sequence). CDR3 residues: CASSQGGWEASETYEQYF. CDR3 DNA: TGTGCCAGCAGCCAAGGAGGTTGGGAGGCGAGTGAAACCTACGAGCAGTACTTC.

As DNA, the CDR3 is TGTGCCAGCAGCGACCCGGGACAGGGCCTATATAGCAATCAGCCCCAGCATTTT. Translated: CASSDPGQGLYSNQPQHF. The gene calls are TRBV6-2 or TRBV6-3 and TRBJ1-5, with TRBD1 matching over 9 bases. J lost 0 bases, V lost 6 bases, and 12 bases had no gene match. Germline CDR1 is MNHEY and CDR2 is SVGEGT. This CDR3 contains 18 residues.

The rearrangement links TRBV28 to TRBJ1-1; possibly TRBD1 for D (5 bases). The CDR3 totals 14 residues. Trimming removed 8 bases at V and 0 bases at J, with 13 bases between. Germline CDR1 reads MDHEN; CDR2 reads SYDVKM. CDR3 sequence (DNA): TGTGCCAGCGGGGGAGGGGAGGTGAACACTGAAGCTTTCTTT. It yields the protein CASGGGEVNTEAFF.

The count of this clone is one. The chain uses TRBV7-6 and TRBJ2-7; TRBD2 matches 8 bases. Germline CDR1 is SGHVS and CDR2 is FNYEAQ. This CDR3 has 13 residues. The trim removed 0 bases at V and 6 bases at J, leaving 1 base unmatched. The CDR3 spells CASSLARGGEQYF. CDR3 in DNA: TGTGCCAGCAGCTTAGCCCGGGGGGGCGAGCAGTACTTC.

The chain joins TRBV18 to TRBJ1-2; D unresolved. The CDR3 totals 14 residues. Germline CDR1 KGHSH, CDR2 LQKENI. Trimming removed 3 bases at V and 5 bases at J, with 13 bases between. As DNA, the CDR3 is TGTGCCAGCTCACCCCCTGAACAGCAATATGGCTACACCTTC. It translates to CASSPPEQQYGYTF. Combining the CDR3 with reference TRBV18 and TRBJ1-2 gives the whole variable domain NAGVMQNPRHLVRRRGQEARLRCSPMKGHSHVYWYRQLPEEGLKFMVYLQKENIIDESGMPKERFSAEFPKEGPSILRIQQVVRGDSAAYFCASSPPEQQYGYTFGSGTRLTVV.

The V and J genes are TRBV7-2 and TRBJ1-5; D gene unclear. Trimming took off 4 bases at V and 0 bases at J, with 10 bases between the two ends. The CDR3 consists of 15 residues. Germline CDR1 reads SGHTA; CDR2 reads FQGNSA. CDR3 coding DNA: TGTGCCAGCAGCTCCCTGCAGGTTAGCAATCAGCCCCAGCATTTT. Translated, it gives CASSSLQVSNQPQHF.

The chain uses TRBV7-6 and TRBJ2-1; 7 nucleotides align to TRBD2. The length of the CDR3 is 15 residues. Germline V gives CDR1 SGHVS, CDR2 FNYEAQ. V lost 4 bases and J lost 2; bases outside the gene matches: 5. CDR3 amino acids: CASSSRGDPYNEQFF. CDR3 DNA: TGTGCCAGCAGCTCTCGGGGGGACCCCTACAATGAGCAGTTCTTC.

V is TRBV7-2 and J is TRBJ1-6, with a tentative D call TRBD1 (5 bases). V was clipped by 5 bases and J by 9 bases, with 17 bases between them. The germline V gene has CDR1 SGHTA and CDR2 FQGNSA. The CDR3 has 15 amino acids. Here the CDR3 reads CASSHDGGGGSPLHF. The CDR3 region has the DNA TGTGCCAGCAGCCACGACGGGGGAGGAGGTTCACCCCTCCACTTT.

In its sample, this clone was seen a few times. The sample holds other DNA sequences that translate to the same CDR3. The V call is TRBV7-2, the J call TRBJ1-1, with TRBD1 identical over 9 bases. Germline V lookup: CDR1 SGHTA, CDR2 FQGNSA. This CDR3 spans 14 amino acids. With V trimmed by 3 bases and J by 1 base, 0 bases remained unmatched. The DNA of the CDR3 is TGTGCCAGCAGCTTGGGACAGGGGAACACTGAAGCTTTCTTT. It translates to CASSLGQGNTEAFF.

This chain joins TRBV6-2 or TRBV6-3 and TRBJ1-4, with a weak D call TRBD1 (6 bases). The V gene's germline CDR1 is MNHEY and CDR2 SVGEGT. This CDR3 is built from 14 residues. Trimming cost V 2 bases and J 7 bases, with 11 bases left between them. CDR3 DNA sequence: TGTGCCAGCAGTTACACCCACAGGGTTGAAAAACTGTTTTTT. It codes for CASSYTHRVEKLFF.

A single count supports this clone. The rearrangement joins TRBV6-6 to TRBJ2-1, with TRBD2 matching 8 bases. CDR1 MNHNY and CDR2 SVGAGI come from the germline V gene (reference sequence). Germline trimming cut 6 bases from V and 4 bases from J; bases unmatched to any gene: 8. The CDR3 spans 15 residues. Here the CDR3 reads CASRTGGGPYNEQFF. The CDR3, as DNA: TGTGCCAGCAGAACGGGGGGGGGACCTTACAATGAGCAGTTCTTC.

The chain carries TRBV18 and TRBJ2-1; no clear D gene. Germline lookup yields CDR1 KGHSH and CDR2 LQKENI. The CDR3 totals 16 residues. V dropped 0 bases and J dropped 0 bases, with 9 bases sitting between them. The CDR3 DNA reads as TGTGCCAGCTCACCACCAATCTTCAGCTCCTACAATGAGCAGTTCTTC. Residues: CASSPPIFSSYNEQFF. Full variable domain (remainder filled in from reference TRBV18 and TRBJ2-1): NAGVMQNPRHLVRRRGQEARLRCSPMKGHSHVYWYRQLPEEGLKFMVYLQKENIIDESGMPKERFSAEFPKEGPSILRIQQVVRGDSAAYFCASSPPIFSSYNEQFFGPGTRLTVL.

This clone was detected only a few times. V gene TRBV5-1 combines with J gene TRBJ1-3; a possible D gene is TRBD1 (6 bases). The germline gives CDR1 SGHRS, CDR2 YFSETQ. This CDR3 spans 14 amino acids. V was shortened by 0 bases and J by 2 bases, with 6 bases between the two germline ends. The CDR3 DNA sequence: TGCGCCAGCAGCTTGGCAGGGGCTGGAAACACCATATATTTT. Encoded protein: CASSLAGAGNTIYF.

The chain combines TRBV6-5 with TRBJ1-2; 7 bases line up with TRBD1. CDR3 length: 12 amino acids. V gave up 6 bases and J gave up 8 bases; unmatched junction bases: 6. Germline V gives CDR1 MNHEY, CDR2 SVGAGI. The CDR3 nucleotides read TGTGCCAGCAGCGAGACAGGGCGCGGCTACACCTTC. Protein product: CASSETGRGYTF.

This clone was seen only a few times. The chain employs TRBV6-2 or TRBV6-3 and TRBJ1-1; D may be TRBD1 (6 bases). Looked up from germline, CDR1 is MNHEY and CDR2 is SVGEGT. V was shortened by 0 bases and J by 4 bases, with 15 bases between the two germline ends. This CDR3 is built from 16 residues. CDR3: CASSYSQGGGGTEAFF. In DNA, the CDR3 is TGTGCCAGCAGTTACTCACAGGGAGGGGGGGGCACTGAAGCTTTCTTT.

The chain couples TRBV28 to TRBJ1-1; 8 bases match TRBD1. Germline trimming cut 8 bases from V and 0 bases from J; bases unmatched to any gene: 11. Germline V CDR1 and CDR2: MDHEN, SYDVKM. The CDR3 covers 16 residues. The CDR3 spells CASQDLSTGVNTEAFF. In nucleotides, the CDR3 is TGTGCCAGCCAGGACCTATCGACAGGGGTGAACACTGAAGCTTTCTTT. Combining the CDR3 with reference TRBV28 and TRBJ1-1 gives the whole variable domain DVKVTQSSRYLVKRTGEKVFLECVQDMDHENMFWYRQDPGLGLRLIYFSYDVKMKEKGDIPEGYSVSREKKERFSLILESASTNQTSMYLCASQDLSTGVNTEAFFGQGTRLTVV.

The chain links TRBV4-2 to TRBJ1-1, with TRBD1 matching 7 bases. J was trimmed by 6 bases and V by 4 bases; bases with no gene match: 2. This CDR3 region has 12 residues. The germline CDR1 and CDR2 sequences are LGHNA and YNFKEQ. DNA of the CDR3: TGTGCCAGCAGCCTTCAGGGGGCTGAAGCTTTCTTT. Protein product: CASSLQGAEAFF.

The CDR3: CASSLVVVAGGLSHEQFF. In nucleotides, the CDR3 is TGTGCCAGCAGCTTAGTCGTCGTAGCGGGGGGGCTTAGCCATGAGCAGTTCTTC. The chain joins TRBV7-9 to TRBJ2-1; TRBD2 matches 11 bases. Losses at the gene ends were 1 base for V and 8 bases for J; bases not matched to a gene: 13. From germline, CDR1 is SEHNR and CDR2 FQNEAQ (reference sequence). This CDR3 is 18 amino acids long.

The rearrangement uses TRBV2 and TRBJ1-2, with 7 nucleotides matching TRBD1. This CDR3 contains 14 residues. The V gene's germline CDR1 is SNHLY and CDR2 FYNNEI. V dropped 7 bases and J dropped 8; count of bases not matched to a gene: 13. CDR3 bases: TGTGCCAGCACAGAACGGGACAGACCCAGGGGCTACACCTTC. Protein sequence: CASTERDRPRGYTF.

The chain carries TRBV4-1 and TRBJ2-1, with D possibly TRBD1 on 5 matching bases. This CDR3 is 17 amino acids long. Trimming shortened V by 0 bases and J by 1 base, and 13 bases separated the two germline ends. Germline V gene data show CDR1 as MGHRA and CDR2 as YSYEKL. The CDR3, as DNA: TGCGCCAGCAGCCAAGATCAGGGTCCGATTTCCTACAATGAGCAGTTCTTC. This codes for CASSQDQGPISYNEQFF.

The chain has TRBV3-1 (or the pseudogene TRBV3-2) and TRBJ2-3; TRBD2 matches at 9 bases. The CDR3 length is 14 residues. The V segment lost 8 bases and the J segment 2 bases; nucleotides outside the gene matches: 5. Germline CDR1 LGHDT, CDR2 YNNKEL (reference sequence). The CDR3 DNA follows: TGTGCCAGCGGGCGGGGGGGAAACACAGATACGCAGTATTTT. It encodes CASGRGGNTDTQYF.

The chain uses TRBV6-5 and TRBJ2-1, with a weak D call TRBD2 (7 bases). Looked up from germline, CDR1 is MNHEY and CDR2 is SVGAGI. Trimming took 0 bases from V and 2 from J, leaving 8 bases between them. The CDR3 totals 15 residues. For the CDR3, the DNA is TGTGCCAGCAGTTACTCGGGGGGGCCCTACAATGAGCAGTTCTTC. This gives the protein CASSYSGGPYNEQFF.

The chain uses TRBV27 and TRBJ2-1; 14 bases agree with TRBD2. Trimming took 5 bases from V and 7 from J; bases not matched to a gene: 22. The CDR3 sequence is 21 residues long. The V gene's germline CDR1 is MNHEY and CDR2 SMNVEV (reference sequence). CDR3: CASSRFWTRLAGGPRGNEQFF. CDR3 nucleotides: TGTGCCAGCAGTCGCTTTTGGACCCGACTAGCGGGGGGGCCAAGAGGAAATGAGCAGTTCTTC.

This clone was counted a single time. CDR3 region: CASSLNLAGGYNEQFF. CDR3 nucleotides: TGCGCCAGCAGCCTAAACCTAGCGGGGGGGTACAATGAGCAGTTCTTC. V is TRBV5-1 and J is TRBJ2-1; 12 bases are a match to TRBD2. V shed 4 bases, J shed 4 bases, and the junction held 6 bases outside the gene matches. Per germline, CDR1 SGHRS and CDR2 YFSETQ. The CDR3 contains 16 residues.

This chain connects TRBV4-3 to TRBJ1-2, with unresolved D. Trimming left V 4 bases short and J 3 bases short, with 9 bases between. The CDR3 consists of 13 residues. The germline V gene encodes CDR1 LGHNA and CDR2 YSLEER. CDR3 in DNA: TGCGCCAGCAGCCCGGGGATTGACTATGGCTACACCTTC. Translating it yields CASSPGIDYGYTF.

The chain's CDR3 is CASSDEGHRYYGYTF. The DNA of the CDR3 is TGTGCCAGCAGCGATGAAGGACACCGATACTATGGCTACACCTTC. This chain connects TRBV9 to TRBJ1-2, with a possible D match to TRBD1 (5 bases). The CDR3 spans 15 residues. CDR1 is SGDLS, CDR2 YYNGEE, per germline. The V gene lost 3 bases and the J gene lost 3 bases, with 15 bases spanning the gap.

The chain combines TRBV19 with TRBJ1-6; 10 nucleotides align to TRBD1. V trimming: 4 bases; J trimming: 7 bases; junction bases outside the gene matches: 4. Germline values: CDR1 LNHDA, CDR2 SQIVND (reference sequence). This CDR3 is built from 15 residues. The CDR3 protein is CASSRTGGQNSPLHF. The CDR3 coding sequence is TGTGCCAGTAGTAGGACAGGGGGTCAGAATTCACCCCTCCACTTT.

This sequence joins TRBV27 and TRBJ2-1; TRBD1 matches 7 bases. V lost 3 bases to trimming and J lost 9 bases; unmatched junction nucleotides: 8. Germline values: CDR1 MNHEY, CDR2 SMNVEV (reference sequence). This CDR3 has 14 residues. The CDR3 is CASSFAGTAGEQFF. In DNA form, the CDR3 reads TGTGCCAGCAGTTTCGCCGGGACAGCTGGTGAGCAGTTCTTC.